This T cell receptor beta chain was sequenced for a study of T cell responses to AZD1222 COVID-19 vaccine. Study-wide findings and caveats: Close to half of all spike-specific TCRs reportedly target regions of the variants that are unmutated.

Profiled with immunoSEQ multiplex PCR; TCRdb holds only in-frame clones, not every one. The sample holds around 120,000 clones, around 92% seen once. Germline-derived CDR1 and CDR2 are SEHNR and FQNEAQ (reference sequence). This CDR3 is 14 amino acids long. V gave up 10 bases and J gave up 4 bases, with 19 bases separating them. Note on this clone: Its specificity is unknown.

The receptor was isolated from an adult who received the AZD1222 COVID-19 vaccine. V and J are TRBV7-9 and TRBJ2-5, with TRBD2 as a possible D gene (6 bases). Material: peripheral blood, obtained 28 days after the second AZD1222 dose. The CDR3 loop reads CANGGTPPRETQYF. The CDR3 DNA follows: TGTGCCAACGGGGGAACACCACCAAGAGAGACCCAGTACTTC.